The sequence of this TCR beta chain was determined in a study of shared clonotypes between healthy human individuals. Healthy HIV-negative adults with no recent acute infections or vaccinations were recruited as donors. Whole-study findings and limits: Generation probabilities of non-shared clonotypes were lower (relative to those shared by all four donors).

About this clone: Its antigen is unknown.

Some clones are missing from TCRdb's copy, which holds only in-frame ones; the method was immunoSEQ multiplex PCR. The repertoire holds approximately 2.4 million clones, approximately 96% seen once, with roughly 0.13% in the top ten. Germline-derived CDR1 and CDR2 are MNHEY and SVGAGI. The CDR3 covers 14 residues. Deletions cut 7 bases from V and 2 bases from J, with 9 bases between. This TCR was sampled from a young man in good health. The specimen was naive CD4+ T cells sorted from blood. Described subset: CD45RA+ positively selected. V usage is TRBV6-5 and J usage is TRBJ2-6, with no clear D. CDR3 residues: CASTTVTGANVLTF. DNA for the CDR3: TGTGCCAGCACAACGGTTACTGGGGCCAACGTCCTGACTTTC.